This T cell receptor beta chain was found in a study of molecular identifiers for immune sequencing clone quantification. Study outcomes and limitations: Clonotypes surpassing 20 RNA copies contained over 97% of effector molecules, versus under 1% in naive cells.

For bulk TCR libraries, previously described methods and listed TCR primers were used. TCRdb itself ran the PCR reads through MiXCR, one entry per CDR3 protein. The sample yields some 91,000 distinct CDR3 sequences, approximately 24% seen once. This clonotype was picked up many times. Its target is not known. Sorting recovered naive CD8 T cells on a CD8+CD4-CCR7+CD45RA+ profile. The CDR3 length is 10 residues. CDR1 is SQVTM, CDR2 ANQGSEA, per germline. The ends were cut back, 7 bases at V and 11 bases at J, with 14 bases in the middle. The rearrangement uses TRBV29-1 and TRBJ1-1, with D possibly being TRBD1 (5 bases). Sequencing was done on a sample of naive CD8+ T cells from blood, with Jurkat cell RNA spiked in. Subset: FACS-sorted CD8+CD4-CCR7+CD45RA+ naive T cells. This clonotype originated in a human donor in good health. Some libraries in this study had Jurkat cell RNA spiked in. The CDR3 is CSALVGEAFF. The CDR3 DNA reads TGCAGCGCCTTGGTGGGGGAGGCTTTCTTT.